This is a list of T cell receptor beta chains from one sample in a study of blood T cell repertoires in COVID-19. The assay was immunoSEQ multiplex PCR, and TCRdb's table has in-frame clones only and misses some. Counted here are 35,000 to 55,000 clones, approximately 70% occurring once; the ten biggest clones make up 6.2%. The sample taken for sequencing was peripheral blood. The receptors shown here come from an older man with acute or convalescent COVID-19. Each CDR3 is given with its conserved first and last residue. Fields, in order: V gene, J gene, clone size, D gene, CDR3 DNA, CDR3 protein. A D gene is named only where the DNA matches it firmly. Clone size, where shown, is once, few, many, or a class for clones that have expanded.

V: TRBV10-2
J: TRBJ2-2
size: once
D: TRBD1
DNA: TGCGCCAGCACTATACAGGGGGCCGGGGAGCTGTTTTTT
CDR3: CASTIQGAGELFF

V: TRBV4-2
J: TRBJ1-2
size: .
D: TRBD1
DNA: TGTGCCAGCAGCCAAGATCCCGGACAGGATAACTATGGCTACACCTTC
CDR3: CASSQDPGQDNYGYTF

V: TRBV6-5
J: TRBJ2-7
size: .
D: TRBD2
DNA: TGTGCCAGCAGTTACCGGGAGGGCACCTACGAGCAGTACTTC
CDR3: CASSYREGTYEQYF

V: TRBV6-5
J: TRBJ1-6
size: once
D: TRBD1
DNA: TGTGCCAGCAGTAGGACAGGCGACAGTAATTCACCCCTCCACTTT
CDR3: CASSRTGDSNSPLHF

V: TRBV15
J: TRBJ2-1
size: .
D: .
DNA: TGTGCCACCAGCAGAGATCAGGGAGGCCCGGGGTGGAATGAGCAGTTCTTC
CDR3: CATSRDQGGPGWNEQFF

V: TRBV5-4
J: TRBJ2-7
size: .
D: TRBD2
DNA: TGTGCCAGCAGCTTTCCGGGAGGGTCCTCCTCCTACGAGCAGTACTTC
CDR3: CASSFPGGSSSYEQYF

V: TRBV6-5
J: TRBJ2-2
size: .
D: .
DNA: TGTGCCAGCAGTTACCGACAGTACACCGGGGAGCTGTTTTTT
CDR3: CASSYRQYTGELFF

V: TRBV3-1/TRBV3-2
J: TRBJ2-2
size: .
D: TRBD1
DNA: TGTGCCAGCAGCCTGAACAGGGGGCCCACCGGGGAGCTGTTTTTT
CDR3: CASSLNRGPTGELFF

V: TRBV19
J: TRBJ1-5
size: .
D: .
DNA: TGTGCCAGTAGTATAGATTCCAGGGGCTGGCAGCCCCAGCATTTT
CDR3: CASSIDSRGWQPQHF

V: TRBV6-1
J: TRBJ1-1
size: .
D: .
DNA: TGTGCCAGCAGTGAGGGCAGGGTGGAAGCTTTCTTT
CDR3: CASSEGRVEAFF

V: TRBV11-3
J: TRBJ2-2
size: once
D: TRBD1
DNA: TGTGCCAGCAGCTTAGGGGGTACAGGGGGCAGGTACACCGGGGAGCTGTTTTTT
CDR3: CASSLGGTGGRYTGELFF

V: TRBV6-2/TRBV6-3
J: TRBJ2-5
size: .
D: TRBD2
DNA: TGTGCCAGCAGCAGCCCGGGGGGTCAAGAGACCCAGTACTTC
CDR3: CASSSPGGQETQYF

V: TRBV5-6
J: TRBJ1-1
size: few
D: .
DNA: TGTGCGGCTCCACTGAACACTGAAGCTTTCTTT
CDR3: CAAPLNTEAFF

V: TRBV19
J: TRBJ2-5
size: .
D: .
DNA: TGTGCCAGTAGTTTGAGGGGCCCCCGGGACAAGTACCAAGAGACCCAGTACTTC
CDR3: CASSLRGPRDKYQETQYF

V: TRBV19
J: TRBJ2-3
size: .
D: TRBD2
DNA: TGTGCCAGTAGTTCCGACGGGGGGGATCCAGATACGCAGTATTTT
CDR3: CASSSDGGDPDTQYF

V: TRBV5-6
J: TRBJ1-2
size: .
D: .
DNA: TGTGCCAGCAGCTTACAGGGTACTAACTATGGCTACACCTTC
CDR3: CASSLQGTNYGYTF

V: TRBV11-2
J: TRBJ2-7
size: .
D: TRBD2
DNA: TGTGCCAGCAGCTCGGGAGGTTACGAGCAGTACTTC
CDR3: CASSSGGYEQYF

V: TRBV28
J: TRBJ2-7
size: few
D: TRBD1
DNA: TGTGCCAGCAGTTTCTCAGGGGGCAGGGACGAGCAGTACTTC
CDR3: CASSFSGGRDEQYF

V: TRBV18
J: TRBJ1-5
size: .
D: .
DNA: TGTGCCAGCTCACCATGGGACAATCAAAGCAATCAGCCCCAGCATTTT
CDR3: CASSPWDNQSNQPQHF

V: TRBV2
J: TRBJ1-4
size: .
D: TRBD1
DNA: TGTGCCAAGAGACAGGGGGCTAGTGAAAAACTGTTTTTT
CDR3: CAKRQGASEKLFF

V: TRBV6-1
J: TRBJ1-1
size: .
D: .
DNA: TGTGCCAGCAGTGACCCGAAGACAGGACATACTGAAGCTTTCTTT
CDR3: CASSDPKTGHTEAFF

V: TRBV4-1
J: TRBJ1-2
size: medium-sized
D: TRBD1
DNA: TGCGCCAGCAGCAAGGACAGGCCCTATGGCTACACCTTC
CDR3: CASSKDRPYGYTF

V: TRBV11-2
J: TRBJ2-7
size: .
D: TRBD1
DNA: TGTGCCAGCAGCTCCGGGACAGGGCCCACCTACGAGCAGTACTTC
CDR3: CASSSGTGPTYEQYF

V: TRBV7-2
J: TRBJ2-2
size: .
D: TRBD2
DNA: TGTGCCGGGAATCCGGGACTAGCCACCGGGGAGCTGTTTTTT
CDR3: CAGNPGLATGELFF

V: TRBV14
J: TRBJ1-2
size: .
D: .
DNA: TGTGCCAGCAGCCAAGAACCAGGCACCTTC
CDR3: CASSQEPGTF

V: TRBV7-3
J: TRBJ2-5
size: .
D: TRBD2
DNA: TGTGCCAGCAGCTTAGCAGCGGGGCGCCAAGAGACCCAGTACTTC
CDR3: CASSLAAGRQETQYF

V: TRBV11-3
J: TRBJ2-7
size: .
D: .
DNA: TGTGCCAGCAGCTTAGAGGTCGGGTCCTACGAGCAGTACTTC
CDR3: CASSLEVGSYEQYF

V: TRBV14
J: TRBJ2-7
size: .
D: .
DNA: TGTGCCAGCAGCCGCGACGGGACTCGCAGCGAGCAGTACTTC
CDR3: CASSRDGTRSEQYF

V: TRBV4-1
J: TRBJ2-2
size: .
D: TRBD2
DNA: TGCGCCAGCAGCCAGCCTATAAGTGGGACTAGCCCAGGAACCGGGGAGCTGTTTTTT
CDR3: CASSQPISGTSPGTGELFF

V: TRBV30
J: TRBJ1-3
size: .
D: .
DNA: TGTGCCTGGAGTGCCGGGGGAAACACCATATATTTT
CDR3: CAWSAGGNTIYF

V: TRBV7-4
J: TRBJ1-4
size: .
D: TRBD1
DNA: TGTGCCAGCAGCTTAGGCCACAGGGGGCGGGGGGAAAAACTGTTTTTT
CDR3: CASSLGHRGRGEKLFF

V: TRBV10-3
J: TRBJ1-6
size: .
D: TRBD1
DNA: TGTGCCATCAGTCCTGGACAGGGTGGGAATTCACCCCTCCACTTT
CDR3: CAISPGQGGNSPLHF

V: TRBV7-2
J: TRBJ1-2
size: .
D: .
DNA: TGTGCCAGCAGCGCGGTTAACTATGGCTACACCTTC
CDR3: CASSAVNYGYTF

V: TRBV11-3
J: TRBJ2-1
size: .
D: .
DNA: TGTGCCAGCAGTCCGGCGGTTGACCCCAATGAGCAGTTCTTC
CDR3: CASSPAVDPNEQFF

V: TRBV30
J: TRBJ1-2
size: .
D: TRBD1
DNA: TGTGCCGGCCCGGGACAGGAAAATTATGGCTACACCTTC
CDR3: CAGPGQENYGYTF

V: TRBV18
J: TRBJ1-1
size: .
D: TRBD1
DNA: TGTGCCAGCTCATCGGACAGGGACACTGAAGCTTTCTTT
CDR3: CASSSDRDTEAFF

V: TRBV9
J: TRBJ2-2
size: .
D: TRBD2
DNA: TGTGCCAGCAGCCACCCCGGAGCGGGGGGGAGGACCGGGGAGCTGTTTTTT
CDR3: CASSHPGAGGRTGELFF